A single TCR beta chain is shown here with its context. Its target is not known. Oncomine TCR Beta short-read sequencing was applied to DNA from cultured CD4+ T cells. Using its own MiXCR run on the PCR reads, TCRdb lists one record per CDR3 protein. The sample comprises more than 6,500 distinct CDR3 sequences, 50% to 65% of which are singletons, and under 20% rests with the top ten. Treatment reported: roughly nine-day PBMC culture with coronavirus spike peptide pools or control peptides (ViraFEST assay). Scientists separated out CD4+ T cells through negative selection following 10 days in culture. This CDR3 region has 14 residues. Germline CDR1 and CDR2: MNHEY and SMNVEV (reference sequence). The ends lost 6 bases at V and 2 bases at J; junction bases unmatched: 4. This specimen belongs to a study of vaccination and CD4 T cells after COVID-19. The overall study: Between diagnosis and the drawing of post-COVID samples lay a median roughly 100 days (range 35 to 161).

Study-level points and caveats: For SARS-CoV-2-reactive clonotypes, the median went from about 20 to 38, a nonsignificant increase.

The rearrangement links TRBV27 to TRBJ1-1; 9 nucleotides align to TRBD1. The TCR was taken from a human donor who had recovered from COVID-19. The sample comprised CD4+ T cells from blood, cultured in vitro. In nucleotides, the CDR3 is TGTGCCAGCAGCCGGGACAGGGCTAACACTGAAGCTTTCTTT. Protein sequence: CASSRDRANTEAFF.